This T cell receptor (beta chain) was sequenced for a study of human T cells and chemical hapten exposure. About the study: Patients had diphenylcyclopropenone applied to the scalp weekly throughout the approximately 26-week study. Points from the study as a whole: No alteration of TCRs above 1 in 1000 frequency was seen with DPC sensitization.

Noted time point: pre-sensitization, week 0. The treatment is: therapeutic diphenylcyclopropenone sensitization with weekly scalp DPC. TCRdb re-analysed the RACE reads in MiXCR, keeping a single row per CDR3 protein. The sample lists fewer than 150,000 distinct CDR3 sequences; roughly 12% were seen once. This CDR3 contains 12 residues. Trimming pared 5 bases from V and 1 base from J, leaving 8 bases between. Germline V gene data show CDR1 as DFQATT and CDR2 as SNEGSKA (reference sequence). This clonotype showed up just a few times. Its antigen is undetermined. The V and J genes are TRBV20-1 and TRBJ1-1; D is undetermined. The sample here was whole blood, taken in connection with sensitization to the hapten diphenylcyclopropenone (DPC). The sequence was obtained from a woman between 18 and 29 years old with alopecia areata. Some clones in this sample may be carry-over from other donors' samples. This CDR3 is CSAAEPNTEAFF. CDR3 bases: TGCAGTGCTGCTGAGCCGAACACTGAAGCTTTCTTT.